This T cell receptor (beta chain) was observed in a study of blood T cell repertoires in COVID-19. Study in general: Collection of acute and convalescent COVID-19 samples took place in the United States, Italy and Spain.

CDR1 and CDR2 from the germline V gene are SGHNT and YYREEE (reference sequence). The V segment lost 4 bases and the J segment 3 bases; nucleotides outside the gene matches: 7. The CDR3 length is 16 residues. Per the authors' pipeline: For nucleated cells, counts were estimated from reference gene primer amplification. Profiling relied on immunoSEQ multiplex PCR, and the TCRdb table lists in-frame clones only, not all of them. V, J and clone size are those of that table, while D and trimming were read from the DNA. The data hold roughly 290,000 clones, with around 86% observed a single time. Sequenced: peripheral blood. The sequence was collected from a woman aged 25 to 39 who had recovered from COVID-19. This chain connects TRBV5-4 to TRBJ2-3; 11 bases align to TRBD1. CDR3 in amino acids: CASSGQGAGRTDTQYF. CDR3 in DNA: TGTGCCAGCAGCGGACAGGGGGCTGGACGAACAGATACGCAGTATTTT.